This TCR beta chain was captured by sequencing in a study of blood T cell repertoires in COVID-19. The CDR3 sequence is 17 residues long. The trim removed 0 bases at V and 0 bases at J, leaving 3 bases unmatched. Germline V gene lookup returns CDR1 PRHDT and CDR2 FYEKMQ (reference sequence). Sequencing used immunoSEQ multiplex PCR; TCRdb keeps in-frame clones, though not all of them. The sample holds 95,000 to 150,000 clones, approximately 87% seen once. V usage is TRBV13 and J usage is TRBJ2-1, with 9 bases aligning to TRBD2. Sequences were obtained from peripheral blood. This receptor was taken from a woman aged 45-65 years with acute or convalescent COVID-19. CDR3 in amino acids: CASSLGTSGPSYNEQFF. In DNA form, the CDR3 reads TGTGCCAGCAGCTTAGGGACTAGCGGACCCTCCTACAATGAGCAGTTCTTC.